This T cell receptor (beta chain) derives from a study of cytomegalovirus exposure and HLA in healthy donors. Study-wide findings and caveats: Highly shared sequence variants in one cluster were likely a sequencing artifact. The listing of about 150 TCR beta chains classed them as cytomegalovirus-associated.

Donors sampled were nominally healthy, though unrecorded immune exposures were likely. Of note for this clone: Its antigen is undetermined.

The CDR3 is 16 residues long. The J segment lost 2 bases and the V segment lost 4 bases, leaving 4 bases of the junction unmatched. The germline V gene has CDR1 LNHDA and CDR2 SQIVND (reference sequence). Vbeta (60) and Jbeta (13) primers were used in the PCR. Produced via immunoSEQ multiplex PCR; TCRdb's table is partial and in-frame only. The sample has 250,000 to 350,000 clones, 80% to 90% seen once; the top ten hold around 4.2%. This TCR came from a man aged 35-49 years in good health and CMV-seropositive. The chain joins TRBV19 to TRBJ2-2; 10 nucleotides agree with TRBD2. Input material: PBMCs. In nucleotides, the CDR3 is TGTGCCAGTAGTACCGGACTAGCGGTAAACACCGGGGAGCTGTTTTTT. This sequence encodes CASSTGLAVNTGELFF. Supplemented by reference TRBV19 and TRBJ2-2, the full variable domain reads DGGITQSPKYLFRKEGQNVTLSCEQNLNHDAMYWYRQDPGQGLRLIYYSQIVNDFQKGDIAEGYSVSREKKESFPLTVTSAQKNPTAFYLCASSTGLAVNTGELFFGEGSRLTVL.